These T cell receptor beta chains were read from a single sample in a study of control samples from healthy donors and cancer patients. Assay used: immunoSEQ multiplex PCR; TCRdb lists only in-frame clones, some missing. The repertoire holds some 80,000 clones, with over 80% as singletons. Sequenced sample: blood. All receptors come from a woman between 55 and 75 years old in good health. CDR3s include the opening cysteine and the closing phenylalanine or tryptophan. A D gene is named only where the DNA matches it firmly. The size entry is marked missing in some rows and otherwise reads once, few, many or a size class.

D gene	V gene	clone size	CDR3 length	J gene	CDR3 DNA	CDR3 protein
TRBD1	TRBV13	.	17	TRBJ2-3	TGTGCCAGCAGCTTAGGGTTTGGGACAGGGGGGCCAGATACGCAGTATTTT	CASSLGFGTGGPDTQYF
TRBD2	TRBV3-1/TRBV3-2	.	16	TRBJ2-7	TGTGCCAGCAGCCAAGAGCTAGCGGGAGGTTCCTACGAGCAGTACTTC	CASSQELAGGSYEQYF
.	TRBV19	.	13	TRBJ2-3	TGTGCCAGTACGGATCTGGCCCGGGATACGCAGTATTTT	CASTDLARDTQYF
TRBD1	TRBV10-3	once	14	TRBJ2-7	TGTGCCATCAGTGTGGGGACAGGGACCTACGAGCAGTACTTC	CAISVGTGTYEQYF
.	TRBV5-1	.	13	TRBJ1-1	TGCGCCAGCAGCTTAGAAGGACGGTCTGAAGCTTTCTTT	CASSLEGRSEAFF
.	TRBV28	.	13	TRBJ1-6	TGTGCCAGCAGTTCCGGGGAAGATTCACCCCTCCACTTT	CASSSGEDSPLHF
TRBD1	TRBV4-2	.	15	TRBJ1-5	TGTGCCAGCAGCCAAGTCCCAGGGGGAGATCAGCCCCAGCATTTT	CASSQVPGGDQPQHF
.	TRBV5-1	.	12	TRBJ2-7	TGCGCCAGCAGCTTGGTAGGGAACGAGCAGTACTTC	CASSLVGNEQYF
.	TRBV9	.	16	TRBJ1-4	TGTGCCAGCAGCGTAGGCCGGGGGGGTACTAATGAAAAACTGTTTTTT	CASSVGRGGTNEKLFF
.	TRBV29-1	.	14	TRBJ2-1	TGCAGCGTCCCCCTGGGGGCCTCCTACAATGAGCAGTTCTTC	CSVPLGASYNEQFF
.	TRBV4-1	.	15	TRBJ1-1	TGCGCCAGCAGCCCGTACAGGGTCGAGGACACTGAAGCTTTCTTT	CASSPYRVEDTEAFF
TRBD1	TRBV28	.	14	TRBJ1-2	TGTGCCAGCAGTCTGACAGGGCCCAACTATGGCTACACCTTC	CASSLTGPNYGYTF
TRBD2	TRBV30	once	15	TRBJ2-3	TGTGCCTGGATGGGTGGGCTAGCGGGAGGCGGTACGCAGTATTTT	CAWMGGLAGGGTQYF
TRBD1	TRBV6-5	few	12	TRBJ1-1	TGTGCCAGCAGTTCACAGGGGGCGGTGGCTTTCTTT	CASSSQGAVAFF
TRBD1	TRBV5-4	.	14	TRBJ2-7	TGTGCCAGCAGTTGGGGACAGGGGGCCTACGAGCAGTACTTC	CASSWGQGAYEQYF
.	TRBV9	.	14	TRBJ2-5	TGTGCCAGCAGCCCCACCGGTACTCTACAGACCCAGTACTTC	CASSPTGTLQTQYF
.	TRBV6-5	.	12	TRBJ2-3	TGTGCCAGCAGTCCCCTTCAAGATACGCAGTATTTT	CASSPLQDTQYF
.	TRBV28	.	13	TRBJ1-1	TGTGCCAGCAGTAAGACAGTGAACACTGAAGCTTTCTTT	CASSKTVNTEAFF
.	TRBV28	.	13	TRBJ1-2	TGTGCCAGCAGTTTACCGTTGGCGATGGGCTACACCTTC	CASSLPLAMGYTF
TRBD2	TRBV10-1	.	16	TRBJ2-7	TGCGCCAGCAGTGAAAGCCAAGGCGGGAGACCCTACGAGCAGTACTTC	CASSESQGGRPYEQYF
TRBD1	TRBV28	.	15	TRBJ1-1	TGTGCCAGCAGTCCCCAACAGGGGGCGCGCACTGAAGCTTTCTTT	CASSPQQGARTEAFF
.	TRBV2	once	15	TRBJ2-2	TGTGCCAGCAGTGAGAGGATCCCTAACACCGGGGAGCTGTTTTTT	CASSERIPNTGELFF
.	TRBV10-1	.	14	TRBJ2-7	TGCGCCAGCAGTAGGGGGTCAGGAAACTACGAGCAGTACTTC	CASSRGSGNYEQYF
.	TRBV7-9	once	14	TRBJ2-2	TGTGCCAGCAGCACCAGCGGATCAACCGGGGAGCTGTTTTTT	CASSTSGSTGELFF
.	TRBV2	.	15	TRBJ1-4	TGTGCCAGCAGAAATCAGGGTATCCCTAATGAAAAACTGTTTTTT	CASRNQGIPNEKLFF
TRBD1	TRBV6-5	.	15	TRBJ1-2	TGTGCCAGCAGTCAGTGGGGGGGGACAGTCTATGGCTACACCTTC	CASSQWGGTVYGYTF
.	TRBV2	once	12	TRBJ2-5	TGTGCCAGCATGTATAGCCAGCAGACCCAGTACTTC	CASMYSQQTQYF
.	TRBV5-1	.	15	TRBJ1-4	TGCGCCAGCAGCTTGGTGGGGGCAACTAATGAAAAACTGTTTTTT	CASSLVGATNEKLFF
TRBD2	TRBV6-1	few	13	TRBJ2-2	TGTGCCAGCAGTGAGGGCGGGAGACGGGAGCTGTTTTTT	CASSEGGRRELFF
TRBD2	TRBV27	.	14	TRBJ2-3	TGTGCCAGCAGTTACCGGGGGGGACCAGATACGCAGTATTTT	CASSYRGGPDTQYF
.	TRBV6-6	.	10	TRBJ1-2	TGTGCCAGCAGTTCCACCGGGGTAACCTTC	CASSSTGVTF
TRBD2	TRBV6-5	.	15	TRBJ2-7	TGTGCCAGCAGGGGCAGCGGGAGGGTTGGCTACGAGCAGTACTTC	CASRGSGRVGYEQYF
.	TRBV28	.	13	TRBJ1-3	TGTGCCAGCAGTCTGCAAAGGGCAAACACCATATATTTT	CASSLQRANTIYF
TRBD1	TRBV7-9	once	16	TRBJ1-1	TGTGCCAGCAGCTCCGTGGAGGGACAGGGGGCACTTGAAGCTTTCTTT	CASSSVEGQGALEAFF
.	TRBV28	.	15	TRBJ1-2	TGTGCCAGCACCCCTCCCGGGGGCAGGAACTATGGCTACACCTTC	CASTPPGGRNYGYTF
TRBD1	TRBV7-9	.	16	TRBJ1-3	TGTGCCAGCAGCTTAAAAGGGACAGGTTCTGGAAACACCATATATTTT	CASSLKGTGSGNTIYF
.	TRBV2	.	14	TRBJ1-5	TGTGCCAGCAGACAAACAGGGAGCAATCAGCCCCAGCATTTT	CASRQTGSNQPQHF
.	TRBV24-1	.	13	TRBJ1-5	TGTGCCACCGCCAGGACGGGGAATCAGCCCCAGCATTTT	CATARTGNQPQHF
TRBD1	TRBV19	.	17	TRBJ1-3	TGTGCCAGTATGATCAGGACAGGGGAACCGGGCGGAAACACCATATATTTT	CASMIRTGEPGGNTIYF
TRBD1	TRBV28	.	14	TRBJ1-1	TGTGCCAGCAGTTCGGCAGGGGGCGGAACTGAAGCTTTCTTT	CASSSAGGGTEAFF
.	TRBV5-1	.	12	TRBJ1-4	TGCGCCAGCAGCCCGGACAGAGAAAAACTGTTTTTT	CASSPDREKLFF
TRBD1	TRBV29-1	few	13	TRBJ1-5	TGCAGCGTTTTGACAGGGGGCGGTCAGCCCCAGCATTTT	CSVLTGGGQPQHF
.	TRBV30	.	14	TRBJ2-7	TGTGCCTGGAGTGTCGGGGGAAACTCCTACGAGCAGTACTTC	CAWSVGGNSYEQYF
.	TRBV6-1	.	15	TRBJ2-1	TGTGCCAGCAGTGACGGGGTCATCCTCTACAATGAGCAGTTCTTC	CASSDGVILYNEQFF
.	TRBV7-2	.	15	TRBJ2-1	TGTGCCAGCAGCAAGCGGGCCCTAGCCTACAATGAGCAGTTCTTC	CASSKRALAYNEQFF
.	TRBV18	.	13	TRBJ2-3	TGTGCCAGCTCACCAGCGGGCACAGATACGCAGTATTTT	CASSPAGTDTQYF
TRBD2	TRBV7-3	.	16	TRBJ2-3	TGTGCCAGCAGCTTGGCGACTAGCGGGAGTACAGATACGCAGTATTTT	CASSLATSGSTDTQYF
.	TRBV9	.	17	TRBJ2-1	TGTGCCAGCAGCGACTACTTGGGCGTAAGCTCCTACAATGAGCAGTTCTTC	CASSDYLGVSSYNEQFF
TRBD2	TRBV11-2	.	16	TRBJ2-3	TGTGCCAGCAGTTTTACCGGGACTAGCGGCACAGATACGCAGTATTTT	CASSFTGTSGTDTQYF
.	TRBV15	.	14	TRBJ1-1	TGTGCCACCAGCAGAGAGGGGGCGGGCACTGAAGCTTTCTTT	CATSREGAGTEAFF
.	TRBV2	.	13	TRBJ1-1	TGTGCCAGCAGTGAGGAGGCGAACACTGAAGCTTTCTTT	CASSEEANTEAFF
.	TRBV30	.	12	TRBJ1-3	TGTGCCTGGAGTGTAAATCGGAACACCATATATTTT	CAWSVNRNTIYF
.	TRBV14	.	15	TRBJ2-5	TGTGCCAGCAGCCGGGGAGAGGGGTACCAAGAGACCCAGTACTTC	CASSRGEGYQETQYF
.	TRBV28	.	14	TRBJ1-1	TGTGCCACCGTAGGGGGGCGATGGGACACTGAAGCTTTCTTT	CATVGGRWDTEAFF